Listed below are T cell receptor beta chains from one sample, sequenced in a study of Ad26.COV2.S vaccination and SARS-CoV-2 variants. Profiled with immunoSEQ multiplex PCR; TCRdb holds only in-frame clones, not every one. The sample holds about 400,000 clones, 83% seen once. Material: peripheral blood, obtained in a trial of Ad26.COV2.S vaccine versus placebo. These receptors were taken from a person aged 18-65 years who received the Ad26.COV2.S COVID-19 vaccine or a placebo. CDR3s include the opening cysteine and the closing phenylalanine or tryptophan. D genes are given only for firm matches. Clone sizes are given selectively: once, few, many, or a class where the clone is expanded.

TRBD2 | TRBJ2-5 | TRBV5-4 | . | TGTGCCAGCAGCTTAGCGGGGGGGCGGGAGACCCAGTACTTC | CASSLAGGRETQYF
TRBD2 | TRBJ2-7 | TRBV4-2 | . | TGTGCCAGCAGCCTAGGGACTAGCGGGAGTTTTGGGTGGTACGAGCAGTACTTC | CASSLGTSGSFGWYEQYF
TRBD1 | TRBJ1-6 | TRBV5-1 | . | TGCGCCAGCAGCGTGACAGGGGTTTCACCCCTCCACTTT | CASSVTGVSPLHF
. | TRBJ2-7 | TRBV25-1 | . | TGTGCCAGCAGTGCCGGACAGGAGGGGTACTTC | CASSAGQEGYF
. | TRBJ1-1 | TRBV7-3 | . | TGTGCCAGCAGCTTAGAGGAGGGCACTGAAGCTTTCTTT | CASSLEEGTEAFF
. | TRBJ1-3 | TRBV30 | . | TGTGCCCGTAGAGGGAGGGCGAACACCATATATTTT | CARRGRANTIYF
. | TRBJ2-7 | TRBV20-1 | many | TGCAGTGCTAGTGGGAGGGGGCATAATTACGAGCAGTACTTC | CSASGRGHNYEQYF
TRBD1 | TRBJ1-3 | TRBV24-1 | once | TGTGCCACCAGTGATTTGGACAGGGGTGGAAACACCATATATTTT | CATSDLDRGGNTIYF
. | TRBJ1-3 | TRBV4-3 | . | TGCGCCAGCAGCCAAGAACCGGCTGGAAACACCATATATTTT | CASSQEPAGNTIYF
. | TRBJ2-7 | TRBV11-3 | . | TGTGCCAGCAGCTTAGGGAGGGGCTCCTACGAGCAGTACTTC | CASSLGRGSYEQYF
TRBD1 | TRBJ2-4 | TRBV29-1 | . | TGCAGCGTTGCTTTGGGACAGGAAGGCATTCAGTACTTC | CSVALGQEGIQYF
. | TRBJ2-1 | TRBV12-3/TRBV12-4 | . | TGTGCCAGCAGTTTCGGCTACTACAATGAGCAGTTCTTC | CASSFGYYNEQFF
TRBD2 | TRBJ2-1 | TRBV6-5 | . | TGTGCCAGCAGCGCTAGCGGGTACAGCAATGAGCAGTTCTTC | CASSASGYSNEQFF
TRBD1 | TRBJ1-3 | TRBV9 | . | TGTGCCAGCAGCGCCCTTTCGGGACAGACTGGAAACACCATATATTTT | CASSALSGQTGNTIYF
TRBD1 | TRBJ1-5 | TRBV6-6 | . | TGTGCCAGCAGTCTGGGACAGGGAAATCAGCCCCAGCATTTT | CASSLGQGNQPQHF
. | TRBJ2-7 | TRBV5-4 | once | TGTGCCAGCAGCCGCTTAAAAGGGGGGAGCTACGAGCAGTACTTC | CASSRLKGGSYEQYF
. | TRBJ2-6 | TRBV15 | . | TGTGCCACCAGCATCCGGCCCGGCTTCTCTGGGGCCAACGTCCTGACTTTC | CATSIRPGFSGANVLTF
. | TRBJ2-3 | TRBV12-5 | . | TGTGCTAGTGGTTGGACCCTAGGGGGGTTGGGGCCAGATACGCAGTATTTT | CASGWTLGGLGPDTQYF
TRBD1 | TRBJ2-7 | TRBV19 | once | TGTGCCAGTAGTATCTTGGGACAGGGGGCCGGCGAGCAGTACTTC | CASSILGQGAGEQYF
. | TRBJ2-1 | TRBV6-5 | . | TGTGCCAGCAGGTTTCGGGGTCCGCCCGGTGAGCAGTTCTTC | CASRFRGPPGEQFF
. | TRBJ1-2 | TRBV4-3 | once | TGCGCCAGCAGCCAATGGACTTCGGTGAGTGGCTACACCTTC | CASSQWTSVSGYTF
TRBD2 | TRBJ2-3 | TRBV5-1 | . | TGCGCCAGCAGCGGGTTAAGCGGGGGGACCACAGATACGCAGTATTTT | CASSGLSGGTTDTQYF
TRBD2 | TRBJ2-4 | TRBV19 | . | TGTGCCAGTAGGGCGGGACTAGCGGGAAACATTCAGTACTTC | CASRAGLAGNIQYF
. | TRBJ1-1 | TRBV18 | . | TGTGCCAGCTCACCCGTGGAGGGGAGGGCTGAAGCTTTCTTT | CASSPVEGRAEAFF
TRBD1 | TRBJ2-3 | TRBV19 | once | TGTGCCAGTAGTGGGCCGGGACAGGGCCCCACAGATACGCAGTATTTT | CASSGPGQGPTDTQYF
. | TRBJ2-1 | TRBV29-1 | . | TGCAGCGTTGGCTACGTGAGCTCAAGGGGGAATGAGCAGTTCTTC | CSVGYVSSRGNEQFF
. | TRBJ1-4 | TRBV2 | . | TGTGCCAGCTCCCCGGGAAGGCCCCTGGAAAGGCTGTTTTTT | CASSPGRPLERLFF
. | TRBJ2-1 | TRBV3-1/TRBV3-2 | . | TGTGCCAGCAGCCAAAATACGCCAGCCGGGGATGAGCAGTTCTTC | CASSQNTPAGDEQFF
. | TRBJ2-6 | TRBV5-4 | . | TGTGCCAGCAGCTTTCCGGATGGCGGGGCCAACGTCCTGACTTTC | CASSFPDGGANVLTF
TRBD1 | TRBJ2-7 | TRBV5-1 | . | TGCGCCAGCAGCTTGACCTACAGGGGGCTATACGAGCAGTACTTC | CASSLTYRGLYEQYF
. | TRBJ1-5 | TRBV6-1 | . | TGTGCCAGCAGTGGCCCTGGACAGAAACTCTATAGCAATCAGCCCCAGCATTTT | CASSGPGQKLYSNQPQHF
. | TRBJ1-4 | TRBV19 | . | TGTGCCAGTAGTATAGATCAGGTTGGCAGGGGAAATGAAAAACTGTTTTTT | CASSIDQVGRGNEKLFF
. | TRBJ1-2 | TRBV10-3 | . | TGTGCCATCAGTGAATCGGGCCAGGGATTAGGCTACACCTTC | CAISESGQGLGYTF
TRBD1 | TRBJ1-5 | TRBV4-1 | . | TGCGCCAGCAGCCAACCGACAGGGTTAAGCAATCAGCCCCAGCATTTT | CASSQPTGLSNQPQHF
. | TRBJ1-1 | TRBV9 | . | TGTGCCAGCAGCTCCAGGGTGACTGAAGCTTTCTTT | CASSSRVTEAFF
TRBD2 | TRBJ2-1 | TRBV4-3 | . | TGCGCCAGCAGCCCCCCACAGCGGGGGGGCCGAAATGAGCAGTTCTTC | CASSPPQRGGRNEQFF
. | TRBJ2-1 | TRBV5-5 | . | TGTGCCAGCAGCTTGGTAGCCTACAATGAGCAGTTCTTC | CASSLVAYNEQFF
TRBD1 | TRBJ2-7 | TRBV5-1 | . | TGCGCCAGCAGCTTGGAGGGACAGGGGGGCTACGAGCAGTACTTC | CASSLEGQGGYEQYF
TRBD1 | TRBJ2-2 | TRBV9 | . | TGTGCCAGCAGCGTTTGGACAGGGGTGGGCACCGGGGAGCTGTTTTTT | CASSVWTGVGTGELFF
TRBD1 | TRBJ1-4 | TRBV5-1 | . | TGCGCCAGCAGCCTCAAAGGGGGCTCCGATGAAAAACTGTTTTTT | CASSLKGGSDEKLFF
. | TRBJ2-2 | TRBV15 | few | TGTGCCACCAGCAAGCCGGGACGGAACACCGGGGAGCTGTTTTTT | CATSKPGRNTGELFF
TRBD1 | TRBJ1-3 | TRBV5-4 | . | TGTGCCAGCAGCCCTTTCGGGACAGCCGACAGCTCTGGAAACACCATATATTTT | CASSPFGTADSSGNTIYF
. | TRBJ2-2 | TRBV18 | . | TGTGCCAGCTCACCTAACCGGGAACCCACCGGGGAGCTGTTTTTT | CASSPNREPTGELFF
TRBD2 | TRBJ2-1 | TRBV2 | . | TGTGCCAGCATCTTGCTAGCGGGATACAATGAGCAGTTCTTC | CASILLAGYNEQFF